These 6 T cell receptor beta chains originate from one sample sequenced in a study of blood T cell repertoires in COVID-19. Data came from immunoSEQ multiplex PCR; TCRdb stores just in-frame clones and leaves some out. The sample includes 25,000 to 35,000 clones, over 80% of them seen just once. The sample taken for sequencing was peripheral blood. The receptors shown here come from a human donor in a cohort sampled during active COVID-19.

There are a few counts of this clone. The rearrangement links TRBV6-4 to TRBJ2-2; a weak D match, TRBD1 (5 bases). Deletions cut 0 bases from V and 3 bases from J, with 8 bases between. Germline CDR1 and CDR2: MRHNA and SNTAGT. The CDR3 has 15 amino acids. The CDR3 here is CASSDSVGDTGELFF. Written as DNA, the CDR3 is TGTGCCAGCAGTGACTCGGTAGGGGACACCGGGGAGCTGTTTTTT.

This rearrangement joins TRBV9 to TRBJ2-2; the match to TRBD2 covers 8 bases. J gave up 6 bases and V 3 bases, and 4 bases lay outside the gene matches. CDR1 SGDLS and CDR2 YYNGEE come from the germline V gene. This CDR3 contains 14 residues. The CDR3 is CASSAGLEAGELFF. In DNA form, the CDR3 reads TGTGCCAGCAGCGCGGGACTAGAGGCCGGGGAGCTGTTTTTT.

The chain links TRBV5-6 to TRBJ2-7, with 10 bases lining up with TRBD2. V was pared by 5 bases and J by 5 bases, with 13 bases of the junction left unmatched. The CDR3 runs 16 residues. CDR1 and CDR2 (germline): SGHDT, YYEEEE. CDR3 loop: CASSRLAGAGANEQYV. CDR3 in DNA: TGTGCCAGCAGTAGGCTAGCGGGAGCTGGAGCGAACGAGCAGTACGTC.

In its sample, this clone was seen a few times. CDR3 protein: CASTQTFSYEQYV. Here the CDR3 DNA reads TGTGCCAGTACACAGACATTTTCCTACGAGCAGTACGTC. This chain uses TRBV6-5 with TRBJ2-7; D is unclear. Trimming shortened V by 9 bases and J by 1 base, and 13 bases separated the two germline ends. The CDR3 covers 13 residues. Germline CDR1 reads MNHEY; CDR2 reads SVGAGI.

The J gene is TRBJ1-1, the V gene TRBV6-1, with TRBD1 matching 8 bases. After removal of 1 base from V and 3 bases from J, the junction contained 13 bases not matched to a gene. The CDR3 spans 18 residues. Germline V lookup: CDR1 MNHNS, CDR2 SASEGT. In DNA, the CDR3 is TGTGCCAGCAGTGAAGTGGCAGGGGGCGCGGCATGGGACACTGAAGCTTTCTTT. This codes for CASSEVAGGAAWDTEAFF.

V usage is TRBV5-1 and J usage is TRBJ1-1; D call uncertain. Germline loops: CDR1 SGHRS, CDR2 YFSETQ. With 1 base removed from V and 1 base from J, the gap between germline ends came to 8 bases. The CDR3 extends over 14 amino acids. CDR3 sequence reads: CASSLPGGNTEAFF. CDR3 bases: TGCGCCAGCAGCTTGCCCGGTGGGAACACTGAAGCTTTCTTT.